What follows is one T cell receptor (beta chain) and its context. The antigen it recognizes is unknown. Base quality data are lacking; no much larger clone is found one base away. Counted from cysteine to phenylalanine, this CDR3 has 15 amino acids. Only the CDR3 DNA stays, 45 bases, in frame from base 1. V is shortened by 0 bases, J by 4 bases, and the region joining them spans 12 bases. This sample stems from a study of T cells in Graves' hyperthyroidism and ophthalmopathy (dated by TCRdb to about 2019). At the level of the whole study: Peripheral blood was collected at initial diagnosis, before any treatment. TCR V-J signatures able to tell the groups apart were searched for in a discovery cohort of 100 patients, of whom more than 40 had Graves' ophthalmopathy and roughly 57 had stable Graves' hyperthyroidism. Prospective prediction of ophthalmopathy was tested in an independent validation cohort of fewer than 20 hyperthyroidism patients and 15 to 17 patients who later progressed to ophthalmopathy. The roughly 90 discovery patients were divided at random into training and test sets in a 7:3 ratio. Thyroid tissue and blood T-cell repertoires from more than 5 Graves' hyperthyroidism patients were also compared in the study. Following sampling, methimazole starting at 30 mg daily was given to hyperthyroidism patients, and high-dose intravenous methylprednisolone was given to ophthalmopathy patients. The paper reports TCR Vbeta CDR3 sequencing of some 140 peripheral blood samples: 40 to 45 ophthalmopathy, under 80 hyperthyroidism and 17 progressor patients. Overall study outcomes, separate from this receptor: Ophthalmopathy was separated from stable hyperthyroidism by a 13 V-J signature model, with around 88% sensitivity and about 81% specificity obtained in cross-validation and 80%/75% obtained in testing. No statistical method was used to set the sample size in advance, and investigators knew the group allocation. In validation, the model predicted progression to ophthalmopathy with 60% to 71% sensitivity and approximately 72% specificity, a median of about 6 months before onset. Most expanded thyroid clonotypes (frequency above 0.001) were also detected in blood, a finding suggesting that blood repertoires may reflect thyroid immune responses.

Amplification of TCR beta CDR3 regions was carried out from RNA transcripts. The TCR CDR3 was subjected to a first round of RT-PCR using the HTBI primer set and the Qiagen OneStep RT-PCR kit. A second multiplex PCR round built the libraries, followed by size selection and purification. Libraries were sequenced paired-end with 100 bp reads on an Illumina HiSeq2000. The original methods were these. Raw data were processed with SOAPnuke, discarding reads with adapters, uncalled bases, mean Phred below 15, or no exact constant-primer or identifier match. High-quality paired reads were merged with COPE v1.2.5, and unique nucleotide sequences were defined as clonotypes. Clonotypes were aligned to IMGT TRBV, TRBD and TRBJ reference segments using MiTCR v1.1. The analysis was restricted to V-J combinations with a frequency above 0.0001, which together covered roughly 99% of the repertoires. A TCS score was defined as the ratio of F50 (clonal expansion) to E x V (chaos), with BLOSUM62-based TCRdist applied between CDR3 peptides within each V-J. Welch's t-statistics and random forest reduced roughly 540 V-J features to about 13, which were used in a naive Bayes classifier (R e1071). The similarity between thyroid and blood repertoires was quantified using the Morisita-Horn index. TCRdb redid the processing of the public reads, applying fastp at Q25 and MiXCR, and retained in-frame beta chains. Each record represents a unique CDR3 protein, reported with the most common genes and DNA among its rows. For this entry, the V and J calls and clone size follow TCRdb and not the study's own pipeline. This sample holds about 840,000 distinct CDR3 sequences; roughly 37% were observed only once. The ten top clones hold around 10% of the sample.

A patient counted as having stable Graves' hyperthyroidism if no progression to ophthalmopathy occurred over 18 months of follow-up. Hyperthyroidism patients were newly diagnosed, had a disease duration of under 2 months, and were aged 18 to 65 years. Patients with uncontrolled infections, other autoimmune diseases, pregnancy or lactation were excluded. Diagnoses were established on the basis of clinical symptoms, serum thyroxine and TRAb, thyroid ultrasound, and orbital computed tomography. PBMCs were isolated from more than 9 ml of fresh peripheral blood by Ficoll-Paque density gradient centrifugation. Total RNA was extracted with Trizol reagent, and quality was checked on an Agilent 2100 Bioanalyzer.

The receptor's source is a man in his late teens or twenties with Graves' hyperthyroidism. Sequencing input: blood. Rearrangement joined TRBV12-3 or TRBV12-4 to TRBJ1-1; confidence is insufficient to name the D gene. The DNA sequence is TGTGCCAGCAGTTTAGCGGCGGGCCTGGGCACTGAAGCTTTCTTT. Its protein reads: CASSLAAGLGTEAFF.